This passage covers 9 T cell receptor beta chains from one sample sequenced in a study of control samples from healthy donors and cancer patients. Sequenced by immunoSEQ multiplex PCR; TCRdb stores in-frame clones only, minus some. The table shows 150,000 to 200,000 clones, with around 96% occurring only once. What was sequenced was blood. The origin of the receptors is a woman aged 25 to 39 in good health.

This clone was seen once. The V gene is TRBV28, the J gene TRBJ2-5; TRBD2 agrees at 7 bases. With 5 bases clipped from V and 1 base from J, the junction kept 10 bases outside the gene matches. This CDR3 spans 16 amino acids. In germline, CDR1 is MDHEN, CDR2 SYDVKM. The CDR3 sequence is CASSTWGGSPQETQYF. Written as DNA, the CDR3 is TGTGCCAGCAGTACTTGGGGGGGGTCCCCCCAAGAGACCCAGTACTTC.

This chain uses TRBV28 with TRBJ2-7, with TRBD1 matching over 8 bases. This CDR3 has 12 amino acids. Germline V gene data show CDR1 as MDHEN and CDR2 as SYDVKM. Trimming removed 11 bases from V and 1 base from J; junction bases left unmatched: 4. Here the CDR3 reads CASRTGSYEQYF. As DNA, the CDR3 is TGTGCCTCAAGGACAGGGTCCTACGAGCAGTACTTC.

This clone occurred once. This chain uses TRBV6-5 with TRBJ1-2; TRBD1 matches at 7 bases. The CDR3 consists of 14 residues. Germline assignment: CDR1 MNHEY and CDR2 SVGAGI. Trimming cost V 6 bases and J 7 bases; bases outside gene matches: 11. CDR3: CASRASGGRSGYTF. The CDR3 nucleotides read TGTGCCAGCAGAGCTTCAGGGGGTAGATCTGGCTACACCTTC.

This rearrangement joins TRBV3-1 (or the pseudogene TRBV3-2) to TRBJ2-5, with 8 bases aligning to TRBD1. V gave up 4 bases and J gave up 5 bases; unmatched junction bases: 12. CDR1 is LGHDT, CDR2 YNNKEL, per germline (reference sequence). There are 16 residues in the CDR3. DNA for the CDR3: TGTGCCAGCAGCCGAAAGCGGAGGCAGGGGGCCGAGACCCAGTACTTC. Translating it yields CASSRKRRQGAETQYF.

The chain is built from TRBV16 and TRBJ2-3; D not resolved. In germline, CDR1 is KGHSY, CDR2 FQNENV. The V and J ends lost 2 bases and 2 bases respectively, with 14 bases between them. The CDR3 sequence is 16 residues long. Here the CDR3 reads CASSQGNGRLTDTQYF. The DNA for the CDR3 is TGTGCCAGCAGCCAAGGAAATGGGCGGCTCACAGATACGCAGTATTTT.

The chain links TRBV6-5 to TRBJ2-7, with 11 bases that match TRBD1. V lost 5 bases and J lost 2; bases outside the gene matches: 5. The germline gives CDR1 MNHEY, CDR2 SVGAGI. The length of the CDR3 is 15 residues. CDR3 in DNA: TGTGCCAGCAGTACGGGACAGGGGGAACCCTACGAGCAGTACTTC. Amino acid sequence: CASSTGQGEPYEQYF.

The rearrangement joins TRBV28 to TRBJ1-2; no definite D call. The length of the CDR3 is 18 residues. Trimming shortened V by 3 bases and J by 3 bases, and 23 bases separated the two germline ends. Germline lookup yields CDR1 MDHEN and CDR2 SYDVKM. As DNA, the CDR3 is TGTGCCAGCAGTTTGAAGTCGGGGTCGGGAGCGACCGACTATGGCTACACCTTC. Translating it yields CASSLKSGSGATDYGYTF.

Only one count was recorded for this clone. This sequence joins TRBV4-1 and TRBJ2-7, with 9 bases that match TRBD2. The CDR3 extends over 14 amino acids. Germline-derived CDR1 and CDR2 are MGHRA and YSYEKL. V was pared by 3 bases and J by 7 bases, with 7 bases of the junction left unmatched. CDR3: CASSQTSGTLEQYF. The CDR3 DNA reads TGCGCCAGCAGCCAGACTAGCGGAACTTTGGAGCAGTACTTC.

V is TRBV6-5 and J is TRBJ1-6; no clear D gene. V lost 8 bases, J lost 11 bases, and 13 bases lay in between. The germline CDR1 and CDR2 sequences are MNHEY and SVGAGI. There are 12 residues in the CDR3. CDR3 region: CASAPFPAPLHF. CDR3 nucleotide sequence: TGTGCCAGCGCTCCATTCCCGGCACCCCTCCACTTT.